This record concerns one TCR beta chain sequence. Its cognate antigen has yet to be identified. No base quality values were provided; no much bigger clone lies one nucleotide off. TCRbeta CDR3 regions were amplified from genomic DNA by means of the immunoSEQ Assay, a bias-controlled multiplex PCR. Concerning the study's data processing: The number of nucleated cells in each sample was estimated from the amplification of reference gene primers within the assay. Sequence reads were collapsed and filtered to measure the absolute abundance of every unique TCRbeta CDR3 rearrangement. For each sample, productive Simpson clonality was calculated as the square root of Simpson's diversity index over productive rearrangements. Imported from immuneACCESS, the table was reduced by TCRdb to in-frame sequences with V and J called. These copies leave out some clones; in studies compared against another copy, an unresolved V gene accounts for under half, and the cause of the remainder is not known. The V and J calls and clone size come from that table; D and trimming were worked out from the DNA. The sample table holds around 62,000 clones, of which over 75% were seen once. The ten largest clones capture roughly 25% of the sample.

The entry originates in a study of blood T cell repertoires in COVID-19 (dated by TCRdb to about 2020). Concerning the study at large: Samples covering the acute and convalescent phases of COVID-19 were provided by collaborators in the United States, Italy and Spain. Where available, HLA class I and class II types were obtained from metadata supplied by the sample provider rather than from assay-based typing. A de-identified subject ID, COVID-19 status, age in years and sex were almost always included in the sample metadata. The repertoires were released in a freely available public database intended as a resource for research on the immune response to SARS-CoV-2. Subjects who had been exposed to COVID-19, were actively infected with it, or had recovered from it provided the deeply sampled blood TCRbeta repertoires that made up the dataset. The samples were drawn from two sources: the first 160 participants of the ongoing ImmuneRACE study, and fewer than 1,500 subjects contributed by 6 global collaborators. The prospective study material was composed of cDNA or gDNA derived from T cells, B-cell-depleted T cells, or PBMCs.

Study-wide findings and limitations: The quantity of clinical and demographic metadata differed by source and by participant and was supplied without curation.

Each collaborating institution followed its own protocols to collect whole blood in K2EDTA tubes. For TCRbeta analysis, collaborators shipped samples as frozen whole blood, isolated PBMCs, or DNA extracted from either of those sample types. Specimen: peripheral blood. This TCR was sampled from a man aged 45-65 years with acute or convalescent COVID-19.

The CDR3 corresponds to CASSYSIHRSYNEQFF. The sequenced DNA is TGTGCCAGCAGTTACTCTATACACCGCTCCTACAATGAGCAGTTCTTC. The chain links TRBV6-5 with TRBJ2-1, with no confident D gene call. The CDR3 sequence holds 16 residues, the cysteine and phenylalanine included. The read is trimmed to its CDR3 DNA, 48 bases read in frame from base 1. Trimming costs V 0 bases and J 0 bases, and their ends lie 9 bases apart. Taken from the germline V gene, the CDR1 and CDR2 loops are MNHEY and SVGAGI.